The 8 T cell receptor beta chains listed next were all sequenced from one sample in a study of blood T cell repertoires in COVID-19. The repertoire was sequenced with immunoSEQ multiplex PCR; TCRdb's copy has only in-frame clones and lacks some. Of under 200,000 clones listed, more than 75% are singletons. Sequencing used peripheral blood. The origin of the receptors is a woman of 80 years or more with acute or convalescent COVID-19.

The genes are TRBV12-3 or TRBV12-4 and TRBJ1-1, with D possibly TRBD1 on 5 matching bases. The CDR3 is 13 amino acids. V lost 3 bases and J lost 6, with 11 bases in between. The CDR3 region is CASSFSGWSEAFF. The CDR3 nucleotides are TGTGCCAGCAGTTTCTCAGGGTGGTCTGAAGCTTTCTTT.

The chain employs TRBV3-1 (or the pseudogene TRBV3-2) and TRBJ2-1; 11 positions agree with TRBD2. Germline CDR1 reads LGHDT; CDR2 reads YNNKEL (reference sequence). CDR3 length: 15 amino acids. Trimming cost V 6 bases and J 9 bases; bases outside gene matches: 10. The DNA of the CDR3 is TGTGCCAGCAGGCAAACTAGCGGGAGTGGAGGTGAGCAGTTCTTC. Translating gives CASRQTSGSGGEQFF.

The DNA for the CDR3 is TGTGCCAGCAGTTACCGCCGGGACAGTATAAGGGGCTACACCTTC. Encoded protein: CASSYRRDSIRGYTF. The chain recombines TRBV6-5 with TRBJ1-2, with 7 bases aligning to TRBD1. Germline V CDR1 and CDR2: MNHEY, SVGAGI. Trimming removed 2 bases from V and 8 bases from J; junction bases left unmatched: 11. The CDR3 loop spans 15 amino acids.

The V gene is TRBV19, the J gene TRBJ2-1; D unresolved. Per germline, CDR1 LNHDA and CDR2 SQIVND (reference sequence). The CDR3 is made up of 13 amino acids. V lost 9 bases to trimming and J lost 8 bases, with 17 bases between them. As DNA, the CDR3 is TGTGCCAGCGATCGAGGAGTTCCCCATGAGCAGTTCTTC. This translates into CASDRGVPHEQFF.

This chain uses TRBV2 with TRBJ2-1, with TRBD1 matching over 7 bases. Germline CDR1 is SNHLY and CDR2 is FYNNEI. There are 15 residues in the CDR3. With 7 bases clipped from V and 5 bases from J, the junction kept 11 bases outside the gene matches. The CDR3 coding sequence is TGTGCCAGCATCAGACAGGGCTCCGGTAACAATGAGCAGTTCTTC. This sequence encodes CASIRQGSGNNEQFF.

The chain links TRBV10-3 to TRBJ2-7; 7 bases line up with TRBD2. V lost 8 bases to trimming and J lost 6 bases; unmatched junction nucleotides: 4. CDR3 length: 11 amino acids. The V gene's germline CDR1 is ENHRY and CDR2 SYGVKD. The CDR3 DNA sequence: TGTGCCATCGGGGAGGGGACCGAGCAGTACTTC. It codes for CAIGEGTEQYF.

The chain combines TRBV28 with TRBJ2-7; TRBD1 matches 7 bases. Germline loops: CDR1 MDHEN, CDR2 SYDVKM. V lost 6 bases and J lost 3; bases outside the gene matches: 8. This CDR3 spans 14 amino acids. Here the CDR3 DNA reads TGTGCCAGCAGCACCGGGACAGATCTCTACGAGCAGTACTTC. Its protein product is CASSTGTDLYEQYF.

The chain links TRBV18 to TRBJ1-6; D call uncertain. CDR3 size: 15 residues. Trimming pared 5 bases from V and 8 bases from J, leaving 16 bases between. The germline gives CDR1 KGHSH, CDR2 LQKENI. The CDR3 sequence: CASSRESAGDSPLHF. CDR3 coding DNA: TGTGCCAGCTCAAGGGAGTCGGCCGGGGATTCACCCCTCCACTTT.